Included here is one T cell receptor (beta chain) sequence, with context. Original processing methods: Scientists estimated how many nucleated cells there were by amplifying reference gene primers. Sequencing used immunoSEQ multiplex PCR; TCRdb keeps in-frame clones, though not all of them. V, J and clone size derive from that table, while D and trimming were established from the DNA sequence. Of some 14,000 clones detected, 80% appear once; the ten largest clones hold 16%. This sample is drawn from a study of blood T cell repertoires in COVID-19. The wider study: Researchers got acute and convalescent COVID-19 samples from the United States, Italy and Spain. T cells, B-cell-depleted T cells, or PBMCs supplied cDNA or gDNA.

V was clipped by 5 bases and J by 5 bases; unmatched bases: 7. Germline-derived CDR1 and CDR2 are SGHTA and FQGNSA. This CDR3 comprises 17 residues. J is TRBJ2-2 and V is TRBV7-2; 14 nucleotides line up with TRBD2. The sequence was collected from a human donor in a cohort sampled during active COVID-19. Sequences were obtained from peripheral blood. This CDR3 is CASSPPGLAGGTGELFF. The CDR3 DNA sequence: TGTGCCAGCAGCCCCCCCGGACTAGCGGGAGGTACCGGGGAGCTGTTTTTT. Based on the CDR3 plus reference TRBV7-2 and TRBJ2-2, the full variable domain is GAGVSQSPSNKVTEKGKDVELRCDPISGHTALYWYRQSLGQGLEFLIYFQGNSAPDKSGLPSDRFSAERTGGSVSTLTIQRTQQEDSAVYLCASSPPGLAGGTGELFFGEGSRLTVL.